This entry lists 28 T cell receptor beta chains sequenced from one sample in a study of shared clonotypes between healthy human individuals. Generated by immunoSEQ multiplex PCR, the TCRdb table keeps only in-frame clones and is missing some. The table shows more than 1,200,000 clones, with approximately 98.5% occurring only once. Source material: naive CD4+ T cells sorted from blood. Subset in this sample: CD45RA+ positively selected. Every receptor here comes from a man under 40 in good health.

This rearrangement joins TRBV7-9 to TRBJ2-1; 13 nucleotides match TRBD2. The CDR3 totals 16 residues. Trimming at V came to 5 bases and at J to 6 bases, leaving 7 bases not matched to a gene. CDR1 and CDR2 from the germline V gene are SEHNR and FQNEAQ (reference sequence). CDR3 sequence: CASSEPGLAGLNEQFF. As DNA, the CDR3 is TGTGCCAGCAGCGAGCCGGGACTAGCGGGACTCAATGAGCAGTTCTTC. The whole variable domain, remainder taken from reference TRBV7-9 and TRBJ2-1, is DTGVSQNPRHKITKRGQNVTFRCDPISEHNRLYWYRQTLGQGPEFLTYFQNEAQLEKSRLLSDRFSAERPKGSFSTLEIQRTEQGDSAMYLCASSEPGLAGLNEQFFGPGTRLTVL.

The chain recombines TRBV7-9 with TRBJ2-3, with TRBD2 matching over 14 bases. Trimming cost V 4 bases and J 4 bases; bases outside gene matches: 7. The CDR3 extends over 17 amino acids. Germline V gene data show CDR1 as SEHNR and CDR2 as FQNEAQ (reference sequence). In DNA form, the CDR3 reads TGTGCCAGCAGCTGGGGGACTAGCGGGAGAAGGTCAGATACGCAGTATTTT. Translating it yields CASSWGTSGRRSDTQYF.

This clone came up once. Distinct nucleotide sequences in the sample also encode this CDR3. The DNA for the CDR3 is TGTGCCAGCAGCGACAGCTACGAGCAGTACTTC. It codes for CASSDSYEQYF. This chain connects TRBV7-9 to TRBJ2-7; a possible D gene is TRBD1 (5 bases). CDR1 SEHNR and CDR2 FQNEAQ come from the germline V gene (reference sequence). CDR3 size: 11 residues. V was cut by 5 bases and J by 3 bases, with 5 bases left in between.

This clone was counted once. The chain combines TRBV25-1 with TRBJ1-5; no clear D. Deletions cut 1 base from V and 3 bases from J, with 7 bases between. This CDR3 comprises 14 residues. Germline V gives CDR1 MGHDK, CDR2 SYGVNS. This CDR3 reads CASSESAVNQPQHF. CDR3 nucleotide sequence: TGTGCCAGCAGTGAATCAGCAGTCAATCAGCCCCAGCATTTT.

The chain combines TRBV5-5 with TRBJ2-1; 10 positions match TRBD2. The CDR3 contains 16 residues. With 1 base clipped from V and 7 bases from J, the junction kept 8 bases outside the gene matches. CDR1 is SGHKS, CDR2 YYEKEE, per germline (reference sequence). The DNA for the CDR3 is TGTGCCAGCAGCTTGTATGGGACTAGCGTTAAGAATGAGCAGTTCTTC. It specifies CASSLYGTSVKNEQFF.

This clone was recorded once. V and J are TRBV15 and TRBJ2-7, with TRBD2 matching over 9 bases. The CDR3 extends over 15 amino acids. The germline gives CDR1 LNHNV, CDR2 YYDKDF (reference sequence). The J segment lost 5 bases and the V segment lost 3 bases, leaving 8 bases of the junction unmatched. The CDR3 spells CATSRRGSGSHEQYF. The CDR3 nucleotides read TGTGCCACCAGCAGGCGGGGTAGCGGGAGCCACGAGCAGTACTTC. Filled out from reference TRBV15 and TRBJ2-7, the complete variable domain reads DAMVIQNPRYQVTQFGKPVTLSCSQTLNHNVMYWYQQKSSQAPKLLFHYYDKDFNNEADTPDNFQSRRPNTSFCFLDIRSPGLGDTAMYLCATSRRGSGSHEQYFGPGTRLTVT.

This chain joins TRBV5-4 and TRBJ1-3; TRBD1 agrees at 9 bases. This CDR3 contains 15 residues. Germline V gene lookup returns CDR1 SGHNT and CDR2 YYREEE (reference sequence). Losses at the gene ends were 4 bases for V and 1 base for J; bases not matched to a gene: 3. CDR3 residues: CASSLQGASGNTIYF. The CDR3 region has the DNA TGTGCCAGCAGCCTACAGGGGGCTTCTGGAAACACCATATATTTT.

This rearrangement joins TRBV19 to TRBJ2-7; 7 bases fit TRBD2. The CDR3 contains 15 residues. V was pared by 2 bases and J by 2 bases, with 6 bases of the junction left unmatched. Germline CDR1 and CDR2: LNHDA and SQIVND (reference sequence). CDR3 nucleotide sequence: TGTGCCAGTAGTATACTGGGCGGGAGTCCCTACGAGCAGTACTTC. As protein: CASSILGGSPYEQYF. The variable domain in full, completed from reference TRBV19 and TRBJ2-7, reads DGGITQSPKYLFRKEGQNVTLSCEQNLNHDAMYWYRQDPGQGLRLIYYSQIVNDFQKGDIAEGYSVSREKKESFPLTVTSAQKNPTAFYLCASSILGGSPYEQYFGPGTRLTVT.

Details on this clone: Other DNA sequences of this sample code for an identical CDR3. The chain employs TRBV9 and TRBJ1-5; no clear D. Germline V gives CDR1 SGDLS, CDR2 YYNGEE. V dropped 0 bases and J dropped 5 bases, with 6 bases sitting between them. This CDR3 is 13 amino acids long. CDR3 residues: CASSVGVDQPQHF. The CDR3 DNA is TGTGCCAGCAGCGTAGGGGTGGATCAGCCCCAGCATTTT.

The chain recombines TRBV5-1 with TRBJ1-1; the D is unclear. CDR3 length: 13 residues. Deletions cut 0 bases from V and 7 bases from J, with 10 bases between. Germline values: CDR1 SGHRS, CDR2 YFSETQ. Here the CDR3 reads CASSLAARGEAFF. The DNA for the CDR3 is TGCGCCAGCAGCTTGGCCGCGCGGGGTGAAGCTTTCTTT.

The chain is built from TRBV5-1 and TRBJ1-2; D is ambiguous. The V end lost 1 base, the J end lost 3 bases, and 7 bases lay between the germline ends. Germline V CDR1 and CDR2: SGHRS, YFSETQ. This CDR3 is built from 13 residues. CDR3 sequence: CASSLSGYYGYTF. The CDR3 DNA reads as TGCGCCAGCAGCTTGTCGGGGTACTATGGCTACACCTTC.

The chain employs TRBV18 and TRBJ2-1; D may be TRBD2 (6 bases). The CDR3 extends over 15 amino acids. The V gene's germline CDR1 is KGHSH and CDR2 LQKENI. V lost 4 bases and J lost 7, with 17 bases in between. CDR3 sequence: CASSRRRAARNEQFF. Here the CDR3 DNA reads TGTGCCAGCTCACGACGGAGGGCCGCTAGGAATGAGCAGTTCTTC.

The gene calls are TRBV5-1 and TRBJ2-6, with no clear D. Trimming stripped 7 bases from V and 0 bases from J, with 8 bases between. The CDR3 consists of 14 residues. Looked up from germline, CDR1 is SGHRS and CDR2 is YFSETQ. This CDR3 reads CASGRVSGANVLTF. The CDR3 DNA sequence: TGCGCCAGCGGAAGGGTCTCTGGGGCCAACGTCCTGACTTTC.

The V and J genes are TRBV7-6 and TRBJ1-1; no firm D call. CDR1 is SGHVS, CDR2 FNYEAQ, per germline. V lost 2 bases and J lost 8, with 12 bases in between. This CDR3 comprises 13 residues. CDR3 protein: CASSLKSQEEAFF. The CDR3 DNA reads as TGTGCCAGCAGCTTAAAGTCGCAGGAGGAAGCTTTCTTT.

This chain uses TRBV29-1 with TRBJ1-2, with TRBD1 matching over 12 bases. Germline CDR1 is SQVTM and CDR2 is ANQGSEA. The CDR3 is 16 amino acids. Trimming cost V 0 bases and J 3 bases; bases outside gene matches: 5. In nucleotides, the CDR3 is TGCAGCGTTGAAGATCGCGGGACAGGGGGCTACTATGGCTACACCTTC. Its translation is CSVEDRGTGGYYGYTF. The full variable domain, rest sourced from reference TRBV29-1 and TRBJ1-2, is SAVISQKPSRDICQRGTSLTIQCQVDSQVTMMFWYRQQPGQSLTLIATANQGSEATYESGFVIDKFPISRPNLTFSTLTVSNMSPEDSSIYLCSVEDRGTGGYYGYTFGSGTRLTVV.

In DNA, the CDR3 is TGCAGTGCTAGAGATCAGCCCCAGCATTTT. This gives the protein CSARDQPQHF. The chain has TRBV20-1 and TRBJ1-5; D is unresolved. V lost 0 bases and J lost 6, with 0 bases in between. Per germline, CDR1 DFQATT and CDR2 SNEGSKA (reference sequence). The CDR3 extends over 10 amino acids.

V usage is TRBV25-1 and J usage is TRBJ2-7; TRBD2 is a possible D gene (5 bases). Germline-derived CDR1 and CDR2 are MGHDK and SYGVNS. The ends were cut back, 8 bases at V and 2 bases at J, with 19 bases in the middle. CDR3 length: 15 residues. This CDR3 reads CASLATPSGTYEQYF. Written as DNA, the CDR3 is TGTGCCAGCCTTGCGACCCCAAGCGGAACCTACGAGCAGTACTTC.

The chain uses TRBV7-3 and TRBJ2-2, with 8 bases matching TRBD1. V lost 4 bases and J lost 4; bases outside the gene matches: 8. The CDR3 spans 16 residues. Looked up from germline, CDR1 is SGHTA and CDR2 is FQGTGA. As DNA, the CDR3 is TGTGCCAGCAGCTACCCTGGACAGGGCGGCACCGGGGAGCTGTTTTTT. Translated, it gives CASSYPGQGGTGELFF.

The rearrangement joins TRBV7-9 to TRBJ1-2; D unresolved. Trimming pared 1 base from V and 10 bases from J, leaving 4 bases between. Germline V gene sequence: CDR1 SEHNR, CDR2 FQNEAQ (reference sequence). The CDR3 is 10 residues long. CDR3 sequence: CASSLDLYTF. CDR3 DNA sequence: TGTGCCAGCAGCTTAGACCTCTACACCTTC. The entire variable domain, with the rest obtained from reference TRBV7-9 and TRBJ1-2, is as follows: DTGVSQNPRHKITKRGQNVTFRCDPISEHNRLYWYRQTLGQGPEFLTYFQNEAQLEKSRLLSDRFSAERPKGSFSTLEIQRTEQGDSAMYLCASSLDLYTFGSGTRLTVV.

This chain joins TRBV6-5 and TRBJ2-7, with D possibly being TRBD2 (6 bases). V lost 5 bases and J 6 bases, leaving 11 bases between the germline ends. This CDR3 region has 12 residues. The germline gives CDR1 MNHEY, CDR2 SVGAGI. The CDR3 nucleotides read TGTGCCAGCAGTCTGCGGGGTAGCGAGCAGTACTTC. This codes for CASSLRGSEQYF.

CDR3 DNA: TGTGCCAGTAGTATTTTCGCACAGAATGAGCAGTTCTTC. It translates to CASSIFAQNEQFF. The V and J genes are TRBV19 and TRBJ2-1; no definite D call. This CDR3 spans 13 amino acids. Germline V gene sequence: CDR1 LNHDA, CDR2 SQIVND (reference sequence). The V end was cut by 3 bases, the J end by 7 bases, with 10 bases between.

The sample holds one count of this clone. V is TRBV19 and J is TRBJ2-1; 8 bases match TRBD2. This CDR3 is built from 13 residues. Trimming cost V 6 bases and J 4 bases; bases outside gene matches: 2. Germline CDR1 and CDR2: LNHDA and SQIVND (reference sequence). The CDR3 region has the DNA TGTGCCAGTAGCGGGGGGGCATACAATGAGCAGTTCTTC. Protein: CASSGGAYNEQFF. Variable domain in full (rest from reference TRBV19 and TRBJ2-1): DGGITQSPKYLFRKEGQNVTLSCEQNLNHDAMYWYRQDPGQGLRLIYYSQIVNDFQKGDIAEGYSVSREKKESFPLTVTSAQKNPTAFYLCASSGGAYNEQFFGPGTRLTVL.

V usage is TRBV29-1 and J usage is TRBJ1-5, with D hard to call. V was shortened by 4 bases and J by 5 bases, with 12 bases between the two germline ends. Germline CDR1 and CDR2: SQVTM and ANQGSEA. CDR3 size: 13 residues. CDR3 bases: TGCAGCGTTGTGTATGGACGTGATCAGCCCCAGCATTTT. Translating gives CSVVYGRDQPQHF.

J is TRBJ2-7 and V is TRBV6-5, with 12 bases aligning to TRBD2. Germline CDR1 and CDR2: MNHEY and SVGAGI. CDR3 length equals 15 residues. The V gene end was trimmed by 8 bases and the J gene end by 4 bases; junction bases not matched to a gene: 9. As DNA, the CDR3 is TGTGCCAGCGGCCGGATCCTAGCGGGAGGGTACGAGCAGTACTTC. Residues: CASGRILAGGYEQYF.

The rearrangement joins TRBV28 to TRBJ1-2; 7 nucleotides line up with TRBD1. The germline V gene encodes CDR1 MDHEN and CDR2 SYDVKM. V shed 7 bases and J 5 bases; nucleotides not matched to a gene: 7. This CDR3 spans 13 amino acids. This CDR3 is CASTPDRTYGYTF. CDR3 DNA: TGTGCCAGCACCCCGGACAGGACATATGGCTACACCTTC.

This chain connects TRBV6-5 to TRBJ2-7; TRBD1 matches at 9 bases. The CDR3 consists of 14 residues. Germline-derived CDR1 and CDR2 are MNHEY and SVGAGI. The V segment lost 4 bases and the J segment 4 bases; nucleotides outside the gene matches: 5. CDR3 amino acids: CASSFSGTGYEQYF. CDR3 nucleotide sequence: TGTGCCAGCAGTTTCTCCGGGACAGGGTACGAGCAGTACTTC.

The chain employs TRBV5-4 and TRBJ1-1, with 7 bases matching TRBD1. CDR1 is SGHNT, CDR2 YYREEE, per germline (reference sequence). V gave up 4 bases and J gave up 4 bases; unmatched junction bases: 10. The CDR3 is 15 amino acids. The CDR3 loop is CASSAVTQGTTEAFF. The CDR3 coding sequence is TGTGCCAGCAGCGCCGTAACACAGGGGACCACTGAAGCTTTCTTT.

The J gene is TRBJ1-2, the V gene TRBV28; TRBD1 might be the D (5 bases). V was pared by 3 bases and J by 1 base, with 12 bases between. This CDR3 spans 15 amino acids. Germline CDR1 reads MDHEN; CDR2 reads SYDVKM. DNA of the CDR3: TGTGCCAGCAGTTTGGGGGGACTATTTAACTATGGCTACACCTTC. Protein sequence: CASSLGGLFNYGYTF.